This T cell receptor beta chain was identified during a study of T cell repertoires in cytomegalovirus infection. Study-wide background: Recently identified HLA-C-restricted and well-studied HLA-B-restricted CMV epitopes were used. Shared public TCR beta signatures pointed to both CMV infection and a matching HLA type. Findings of the study overall: Cumulative frequency of public TCR beta families picked out carriers of CMV plus the relevant HLA. The response measured ex vivo was dominated by TCR beta clonotypes (HLA-C-restricted and CMV-specific).

There are many counts of this clonotype. No antigen is known for it. The CDR3 covers 19 residues. Germline assignment: CDR1 SGHVS and CDR2 FQNEAQ. The ends lost 5 bases at V and 4 bases at J; junction bases unmatched: 16. TCRdb redid the calling of the reads with MiXCR, one entry per CDR3 protein. Here the sample spans roughly 730,000 distinct CDR3 sequences, around 35% being singletons. The specimen was cultured PBMCs, collected from culture after CMV antigen stimulation. This sequence joins TRBV7-8 and TRBJ2-6; 8 bases are shared with TRBD1. The sequence was collected from a human donor in good health (CMV status not recorded). Some clones in this sample may be carry-over from other donors' samples. The CDR3 region is CASSPDRVPRSRGANVLTF. CDR3 DNA: TGTGCCAGCAGCCCGGACAGGGTCCCAAGGTCGAGGGGGGCCAACGTCCTGACTTTC.